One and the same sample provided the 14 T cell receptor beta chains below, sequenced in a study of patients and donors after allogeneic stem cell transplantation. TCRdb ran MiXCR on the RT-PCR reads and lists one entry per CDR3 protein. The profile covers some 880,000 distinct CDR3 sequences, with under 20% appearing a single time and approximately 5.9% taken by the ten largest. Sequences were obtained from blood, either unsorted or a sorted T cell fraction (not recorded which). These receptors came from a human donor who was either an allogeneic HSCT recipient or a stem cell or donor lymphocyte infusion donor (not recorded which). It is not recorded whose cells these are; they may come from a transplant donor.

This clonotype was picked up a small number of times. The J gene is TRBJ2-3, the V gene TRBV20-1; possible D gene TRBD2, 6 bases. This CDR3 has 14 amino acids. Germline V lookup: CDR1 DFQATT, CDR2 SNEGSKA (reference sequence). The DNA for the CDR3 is TGCAGCCCTGGGGCGGGGTGGGGTCTTGATACGCAGTATTTT. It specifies CSPGAGWGLDTQYF.

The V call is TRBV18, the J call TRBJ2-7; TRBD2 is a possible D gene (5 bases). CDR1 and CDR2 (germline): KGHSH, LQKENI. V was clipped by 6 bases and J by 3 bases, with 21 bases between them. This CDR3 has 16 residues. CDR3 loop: CASSLQGGNTRYEQYF. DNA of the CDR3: TGTGCCAGCTCGCTTCAAGGAGGAAATACCCGCTACGAGCAGTACTTC. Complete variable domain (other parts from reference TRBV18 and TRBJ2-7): NAGVMQNPRHLVRRRGQEARLRCSPMKGHSHVYWYRQLPEEGLKFMVYLQKENIIDESGMPKERFSAEFPKEGPSILRIQQVVRGDSAAYFCASSLQGGNTRYEQYFGPGTRLTVT.

CDR3 region: CSARAGTSGRNEQFF. CDR3 DNA: TGCAGTGCTAGAGCCGGGACTAGCGGGAGGAATGAGCAGTTCTTC. The chain recombines TRBV20-1 with TRBJ2-1; 15 bases line up with TRBD2. CDR1 is DFQATT, CDR2 SNEGSKA, per germline (reference sequence). The CDR3 totals 15 residues. Losses at the gene ends were 1 base for V and 7 bases for J; bases not matched to a gene: 2.

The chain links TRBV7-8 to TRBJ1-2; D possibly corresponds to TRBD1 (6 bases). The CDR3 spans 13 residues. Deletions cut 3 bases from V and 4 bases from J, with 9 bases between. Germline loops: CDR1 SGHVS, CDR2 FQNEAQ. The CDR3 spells CASSFPGAYGYTF. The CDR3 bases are TGTGCCAGCAGCTTCCCAGGGGCCTATGGCTACACCTTC.

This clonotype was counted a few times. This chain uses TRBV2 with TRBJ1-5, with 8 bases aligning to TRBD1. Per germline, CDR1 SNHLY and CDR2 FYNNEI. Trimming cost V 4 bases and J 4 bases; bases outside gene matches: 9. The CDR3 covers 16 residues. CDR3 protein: CASSGTDRGANQPQHF. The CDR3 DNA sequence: TGTGCCAGCAGTGGGACCGACAGGGGTGCAAATCAGCCCCAGCATTTT.

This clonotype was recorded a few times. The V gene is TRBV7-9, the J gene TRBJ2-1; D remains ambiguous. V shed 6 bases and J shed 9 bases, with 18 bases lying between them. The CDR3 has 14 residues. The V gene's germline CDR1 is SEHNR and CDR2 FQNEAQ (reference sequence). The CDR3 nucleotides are TGTGCCAGCAGGGTGTCGGTTCTCGGCGCTGAGCAGTTCTTC. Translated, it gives CASRVSVLGAEQFF.

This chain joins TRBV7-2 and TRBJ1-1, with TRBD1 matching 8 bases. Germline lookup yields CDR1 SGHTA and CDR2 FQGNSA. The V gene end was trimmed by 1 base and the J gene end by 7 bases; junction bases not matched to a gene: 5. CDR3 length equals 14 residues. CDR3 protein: CASSLVPGGYEAFF. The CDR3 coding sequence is TGTGCCAGCAGCTTAGTCCCAGGGGGCTATGAAGCTTTCTTT.

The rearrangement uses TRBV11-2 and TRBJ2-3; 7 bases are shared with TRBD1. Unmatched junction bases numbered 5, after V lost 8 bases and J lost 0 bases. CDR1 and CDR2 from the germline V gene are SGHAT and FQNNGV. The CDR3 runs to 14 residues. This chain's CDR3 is CASLQGLSTDTQYF. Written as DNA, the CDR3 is TGTGCCAGCTTACAGGGGCTTAGCACAGATACGCAGTATTTT.

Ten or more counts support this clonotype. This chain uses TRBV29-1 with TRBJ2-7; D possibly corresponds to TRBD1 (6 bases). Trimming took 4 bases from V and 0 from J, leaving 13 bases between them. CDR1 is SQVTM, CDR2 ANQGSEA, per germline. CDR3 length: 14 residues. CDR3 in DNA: TGCAGCGTTGTAAGGGACACCGGCTCCTACGAGCAGTACTTC. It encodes CSVVRDTGSYEQYF.

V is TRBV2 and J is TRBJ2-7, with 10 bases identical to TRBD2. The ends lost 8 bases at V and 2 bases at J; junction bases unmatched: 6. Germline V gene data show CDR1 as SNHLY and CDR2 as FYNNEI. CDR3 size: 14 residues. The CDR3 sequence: CASDPGLATYEQYF. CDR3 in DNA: TGTGCCAGCGATCCGGGACTAGCGACCTACGAGCAGTACTTC. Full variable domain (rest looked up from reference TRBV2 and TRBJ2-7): EPEVTQTPSHQVTQMGQEVILRCVPISNHLYFYWYRQILGQKVEFLVSFYNNEISEKSEIFDDQFSVERPDGSNFTLKIRSTKLEDSAMYFCASDPGLATYEQYFGPGTRLTVT.

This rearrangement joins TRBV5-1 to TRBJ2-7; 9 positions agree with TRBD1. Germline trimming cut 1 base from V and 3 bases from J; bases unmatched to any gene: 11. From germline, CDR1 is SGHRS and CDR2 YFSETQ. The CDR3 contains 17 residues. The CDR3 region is CASSLMPGQGFHYEQYF. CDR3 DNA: TGCGCCAGCAGCTTGATGCCCGGACAGGGGTTCCACTACGAGCAGTACTTC.

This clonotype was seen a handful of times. In DNA, the CDR3 is TGTGCCAGCAGCTTAACTAGCGGGGCCTCCTACGAGCAGTACTTC. Translation: CASSLTSGASYEQYF. The genes are TRBV11-3 and TRBJ2-7; 10 bases are shared with TRBD2. After removal of 2 bases from V and 0 bases from J, the junction contained 1 base not matched to a gene. CDR3 length equals 15 residues. Per germline, CDR1 SGHNT and CDR2 YENEEA.

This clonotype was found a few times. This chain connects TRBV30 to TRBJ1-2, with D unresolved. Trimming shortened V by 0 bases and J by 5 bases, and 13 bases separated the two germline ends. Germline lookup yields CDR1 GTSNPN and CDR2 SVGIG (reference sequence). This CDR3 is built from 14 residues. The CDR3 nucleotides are TGTGCCTGGAGTGTAAAGGGAGATAATTATGGCTACACCTTC. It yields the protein CAWSVKGDNYGYTF.

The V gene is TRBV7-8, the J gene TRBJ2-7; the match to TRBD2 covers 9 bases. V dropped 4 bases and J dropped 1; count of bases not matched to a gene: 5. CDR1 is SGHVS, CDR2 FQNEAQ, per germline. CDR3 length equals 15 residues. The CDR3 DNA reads TGTGCCAGCAGCTGGCGGGGGGGTTGGTCCTACGAGCAGTACTTC. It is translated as CASSWRGGWSYEQYF.